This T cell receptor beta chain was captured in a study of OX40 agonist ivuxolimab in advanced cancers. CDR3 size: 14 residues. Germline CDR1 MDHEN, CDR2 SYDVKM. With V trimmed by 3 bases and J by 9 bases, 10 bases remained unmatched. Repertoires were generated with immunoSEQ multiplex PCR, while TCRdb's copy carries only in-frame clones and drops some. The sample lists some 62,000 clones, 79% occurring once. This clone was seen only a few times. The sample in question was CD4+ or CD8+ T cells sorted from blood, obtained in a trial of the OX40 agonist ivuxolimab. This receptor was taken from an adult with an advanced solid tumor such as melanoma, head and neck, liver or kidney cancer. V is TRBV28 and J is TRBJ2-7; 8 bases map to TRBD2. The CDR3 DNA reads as TGTGCCAGCAGTTTCCTCAGCGGGAGAACGGGGCAGTACTTC. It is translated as CASSFLSGRTGQYF.